These T cell receptor beta chains were read from a single sample in a study of T cells after yellow fever vaccination. TCRdb recomputed calls from the 5' RACE reads with MiXCR, one row per CDR3 protein. The sample comprises about 75,000 distinct CDR3 sequences, more than 5.5% of which are singletons, and approximately 30% rests with the top ten. Sequenced here: CD8+ T cells sorted from PBMCs, sampled more than 8 days after the first yellow fever vaccination. Receptor source: a man between 18 and 35 years old who received the YFV17D yellow fever vaccine. Each CDR3 is given with its conserved first and last residue. D genes are given only for firm matches. Size is stated for part of the rows, as once, few or many counts, or as a class when the clone is expanded.

TRBD2,TRBV19,TRBJ2-1,14,medium-sized,CASSSRGGHDEQFF,TGTGCCAGTAGTTCGCGGGGGGGCCATGATGAGCAGTTCTTC
TRBD2,TRBV4-2,TRBJ2-1,15,many,CASSQTSGGANEQFF,TGTGCCAGCAGCCAAACTAGCGGGGGGGCCAATGAGCAGTTCTTC
TRBD1,TRBV27,TRBJ1-2,13,NA,CASSPGQQYGYTF,TGTGCCAGCAGCCCGGGACAGCAATATGGCTACACCTTC
NA,TRBV3-1,TRBJ2-5,16,NA,CASSQGRDEFLETQYF,TGTGCCAGCAGCCAAGGGCGGGACGAATTTCTGGAGACCCAGTACTTC
TRBD1,TRBV5-1,TRBJ2-7,13,few,CASRTGGMDEQYF,TGCGCCAGCAGAACAGGGGGAATGGACGAGCAGTACTTC
NA,TRBV4-2,TRBJ2-7,14,many,CASSQDLGRYEQYF,TGTGCCAGCAGCCAAGACCTGGGCCGGTACGAGCAGTACTTC
TRBD2,TRBV7-2,TRBJ2-5,17,NA,CASSLVVGASGFGTQYF,TGTGCCAGCAGCTTAGTGGTGGGAGCTAGCGGCTTCGGGACCCAGTACTTC
NA,TRBV20-1,TRBJ2-2,16,NA,CSARDLKSSSSGELFF,TGCAGTGCTAGAGATTTGAAAAGTTCTAGTTCCGGGGAGCTGTTTTTT
TRBD2,TRBV11-1,TRBJ2-1,15,few,CASSFVGGANNEQFF,TGTGCCAGCAGCTTCGTCGGGGGGGCTAACAATGAGCAGTTCTTC
NA,TRBV29-1,TRBJ1-2,11,many,CSVAVGLGYTF,TGCAGCGTTGCCGTGGGCCTAGGCTACACCTTC
TRBD1,TRBV11-2,TRBJ2-5,16,many,CASSLDGRGREETQYF,TGTGCCAGCAGCTTAGATGGCAGGGGGCGGGAAGAGACCCAGTACTTC
TRBD2,TRBV7-2,TRBJ2-3,15,many,CASRGLAGNTDTQYF,TGTGCCAGCAGGGGACTAGCGGGGAATACAGATACGCAGTATTTT
TRBD1,TRBV12-3/TRBV12-4,TRBJ2-2,16,many,CASSLNRGQNTGELFF,TGTGCCAGCAGTTTAAACAGGGGGCAGAACACCGGGGAGCTGTTTTTT
TRBD1,TRBV3-1,TRBJ2-1,13,many,CASSPTGGGEQFF,TGTGCCAGCAGCCCAACAGGGGGTGGTGAGCAGTTCTTC
NA,TRBV6-5,TRBJ1-6,17,NA,CASSYRSWSFYNSPLHF,TGTGCCAGCAGTTACAGGAGTTGGAGCTTCTATAATTCACCCCTCCACTTT
NA,TRBV19,TRBJ1-5,14,few,CASIGQAGNQPQHF,TGTGCCAGTATCGGGCAGGCCGGCAATCAGCCCCAGCATTTT
NA,TRBV5-4,TRBJ2-4,19,many,CASSLDLVWTAEAKNIQYF,TGTGCCAGCAGCTTGGATCTAGTGTGGACAGCCGAGGCCAAAAACATTCAGTACTTC
NA,TRBV4-1,TRBJ1-2,15,many,CASSQEGRGSYGYTF,TGCGCCAGCAGCCAGGAAGGACGGGGCTCCTATGGCTACACCTTC
NA,TRBV5-6,TRBJ1-1,13,NA,CASSSPGLSEAFF,TGTGCCAGCAGCTCGCCGGGACTGTCCGAAGCTTTCTTT
NA,TRBV9,TRBJ1-2,14,NA,CASNLGGAGYGYTF,TGTGCCAGCAACCTAGGTGGGGCTGGTTATGGCTACACCTTC
NA,TRBV7-9,TRBJ2-2,15,NA,CASSEAQGSTGELFF,TGTGCCAGCAGCGAAGCACAGGGTTCCACCGGGGAGCTGTTTTTT
NA,TRBV5-1,TRBJ2-7,12,many,CASSLKPYEQYF,TGCGCCAGCAGCTTGAAACCCTACGAGCAGTACTTC
NA,TRBV27,TRBJ2-6,13,NA,CASSSGGFNVLTF,TGTGCCAGCAGTTCGGGCGGATTCAACGTCCTGACTTTC
TRBD2,TRBV19,TRBJ2-1,15,few,CASSMAGGPYNEQFF,TGTGCCAGTAGTATGGCGGGGGGCCCCTACAATGAGCAGTTCTTC
NA,TRBV7-6,TRBJ2-2,21,few,CASSLVGRAVGIPPNTGELFF,TGTGCCAGCAGCTTAGTGGGCAGGGCTGTGGGCATTCCACCGAACACCGGGGAGCTGTTTTTT
NA,TRBV7-2,TRBJ2-7,14,many,CASANPGRYYEQYF,TGTGCCAGCGCTAATCCCGGGAGATACTACGAGCAGTACTTC
NA,TRBV5-1,TRBJ2-2,16,many,CASSFARGGDVGELFF,TGCGCCAGCAGTTTCGCGAGGGGCGGAGATGTCGGGGAGCTGTTTTTT
TRBD1,TRBV12-3/TRBV12-4,TRBJ2-5,15,many,CASSFRQGTSETQYF,TGTGCCAGCAGTTTCCGACAGGGTACCTCAGAGACCCAGTACTTC
NA,TRBV18,TRBJ2-3,15,many,CASSPTRKTGDTQYF,TGTGCCAGCTCACCGACGCGGAAAACAGGGGATACGCAGTATTTT
NA,TRBV29-1,TRBJ2-6,16,many,CSAEEGSSAGANVLTF,TGCAGCGCCGAGGAGGGTTCGTCGGCTGGGGCCAACGTCCTGACTTTC
NA,TRBV5-1,TRBJ2-5,12,many,CASSPRGETQYF,TGCGCCAGCAGCCCCCGGGGTGAGACCCAGTACTTC
NA,TRBV12-3/TRBV12-4,TRBJ1-2,12,many,CASSATGYGYTF,TGTGCCAGCAGTGCGACTGGCTATGGCTACACCTTC
NA,TRBV19,TRBJ2-1,14,many,CASSSGSPQNEQFF,TGTGCCAGTAGTAGCGGAAGCCCACAGAATGAGCAGTTCTTC
NA,TRBV5-1,TRBJ1-2,13,many,CASSLASGYGYTF,TGCGCCAGCAGCTTGGCCAGTGGATATGGCTACACCTTC
NA,TRBV11-2,TRBJ2-1,16,many,CASSPRAARSYNEQFF,TGTGCCAGCAGCCCTCGAGCGGCCCGCTCCTACAATGAGCAGTTCTTC
NA,TRBV29-1,TRBJ2-1,14,many,CSVGVSEFYNEQFF,TGCAGCGTTGGGGTTAGCGAGTTTTACAATGAGCAGTTCTTC
NA,TRBV6-2/TRBV6-3,TRBJ2-5,14,few,CASSRLSDQETQYF,TGTGCCAGCAGTCGCCTGAGTGATCAAGAGACCCAGTACTTC
TRBD1,TRBV4-1,TRBJ2-7,15,many,CASSPAVTGGSEQYF,TGCGCCAGCAGCCCTGCGGTGACAGGGGGATCCGAGCAGTACTTC
NA,TRBV27,TRBJ1-2,14,NA,CASSPKRVNYGYTF,TGTGCCAGCAGCCCCAAGAGGGTGAACTATGGCTACACCTTC
NA,TRBV19,TRBJ1-5,13,NA,CASSMTSNQPQHF,TGTGCCAGTAGTATGACATCTAATCAGCCCCAGCATTTT
NA,TRBV6-5,TRBJ2-1,15,NA,CASSYSGGSLPEQFF,TGTGCCAGCAGTTACTCAGGGGGGAGCCTCCCTGAGCAGTTCTTC
NA,TRBV7-9,TRBJ2-4,12,many,CASSLAGGLQYF,TGTGCCAGCAGCCTAGCTGGGGGCCTTCAGTACTTC
NA,TRBV15,TRBJ2-3,17,NA,CATSRRLSAGIADTQYF,TGTGCCACCAGCAGGCGCCTTAGCGCGGGGATTGCAGATACGCAGTATTTT
TRBD2,TRBV29-1,TRBJ2-7,12,NA,CSVGDYAYEQYF,TGCAGCGTTGGGGACTATGCCTACGAGCAGTACTTC
TRBD2,TRBV11-2,TRBJ2-3,19,NA,CASSRPRASGGLSTDTQYF,TGTGCCAGCAGCCGCCCCCGGGCTAGCGGGGGCCTTAGCACAGATACGCAGTATTTT
NA,TRBV5-1,TRBJ2-2,17,NA,CASSSPSQGTNTGELFF,TGCGCCAGCAGCTCCCCCTCACAGGGAACGAACACCGGGGAGCTGTTTTTT
NA,TRBV7-2,TRBJ2-5,12,many,CASSPPPETQYF,TGTGCCAGCAGCCCCCCCCCGGAGACCCAGTACTTC